This TCR beta chain originates from a study of cytomegalovirus exposure and HLA in healthy donors. Whole-study findings and limits: Within an earlier analysis, most TCR beta V segments proved productive either about 90% or about 30% of the time. Sequencing had likely introduced a cluster of highly shared sequence variants as an artifact. Analyzed later, most CMV-associated TCR beta chains appeared HLA-restricted.

As for the donors, each was a healthy bone marrow donor. Notes on this clone: Its antigen is not identified.

The CDR3 sequence is 14 residues long. V lost 5 bases and J lost 4; bases outside the gene matches: 7. In germline, CDR1 is LGHNT, CDR2 FRNRAP. The primer mix had 60 Vbeta and 13 Jbeta primers. Profiling relied on immunoSEQ multiplex PCR, and the TCRdb table lists in-frame clones only, not all of them. The sample contains 250,000 to 350,000 clones, approximately 90% of which appear only once. Material: PBMCs. The clonotype was recovered from a middle-aged man in good health and CMV-seropositive. The J gene is TRBJ1-1, the V gene TRBV12-5; 7 positions match TRBD1. CDR3 bases: TGTGCTAGTGGTGATCAGGGGGTTGTCACTGAAGCTTTCTTT. Translating it yields CASGDQGVVTEAFF.